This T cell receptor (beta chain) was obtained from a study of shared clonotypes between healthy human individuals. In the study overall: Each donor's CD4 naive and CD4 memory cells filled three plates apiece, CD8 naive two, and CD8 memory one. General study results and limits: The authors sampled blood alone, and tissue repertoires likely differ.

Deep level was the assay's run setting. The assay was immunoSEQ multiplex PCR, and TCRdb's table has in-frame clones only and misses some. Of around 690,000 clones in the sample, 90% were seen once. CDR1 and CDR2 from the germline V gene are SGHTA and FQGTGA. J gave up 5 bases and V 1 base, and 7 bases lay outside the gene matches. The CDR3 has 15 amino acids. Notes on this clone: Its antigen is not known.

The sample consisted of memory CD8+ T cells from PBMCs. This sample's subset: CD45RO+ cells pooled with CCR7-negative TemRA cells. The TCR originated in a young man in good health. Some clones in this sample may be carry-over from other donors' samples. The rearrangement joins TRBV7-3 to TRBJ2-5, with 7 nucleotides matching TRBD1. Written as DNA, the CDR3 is TGTGCCAGCAGCTTAAACATAGGGGGCCGGGAGACCCAGTACTTC. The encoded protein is CASSLNIGGRETQYF.